The 5 T cell receptor beta chains below all came from one sample that was sequenced in a study of CD8 T cells in Susac syndrome. An amount of RNA that ranged from 0.5 to 1 ug was reverse transcribed with random hexamers. TCRdb reprocessed the immunoSEQ multiplex PCR reads via MiXCR and lists one record per CDR3 protein. Of about 120,000 distinct CDR3 sequences in the sample, 85% to 95% were seen once. Sequences were obtained from CD4+ T cells from PBMCs. The receptors were gathered from a human donor in good health.

The rearrangement links TRBV6-2 or TRBV6-3 to TRBJ2-7, with a weak D call TRBD2 (5 bases). This CDR3 has 14 residues. V was clipped by 2 bases and J by 0 bases, with 8 bases between them. CDR1 is MNHEY, CDR2 SVGEGT, per germline. CDR3 DNA sequence: TGTGCCAGCAGTTACGAGGGCAGCTCCTACGAGCAGTACTTC. Translated, it gives CASSYEGSSYEQYF.

This clonotype was counted a single time. This chain links TRBV5-6 with TRBJ2-1; perhaps TRBD2 as D (6 bases). Germline CDR1 SGHDT, CDR2 YYEEEE. V was shortened by 2 bases and J by 1 base, with 22 bases between the two germline ends. The CDR3 loop spans 19 amino acids. CDR3 sequence reads: CASSLFRRAGVGSYNEQFF. The CDR3 bases are TGTGCCAGCAGCTTATTCCGGAGGGCCGGGGTTGGATCCTACAATGAGCAGTTCTTC. Full variable domain (outside the CDR3, taken from reference TRBV5-6 and TRBJ2-1): DAGVTQSPTHLIKTRGQQVTLRCSPKSGHDTVSWYQQALGQGPQFIFQYYEEEERQRGNFPDRFSGHQFPNYSSELNVNALLLGDSALYLCASSLFRRAGVGSYNEQFFGPGTRLTVL.

CDR3 loop: CASSWVGEQYF. Here the CDR3 DNA reads TGTGCCAGCAGCTGGGTAGGCGAGCAGTACTTC. The chain employs TRBV7-2 and TRBJ2-7; D uncertain. V lost 4 bases and J 6 bases, leaving 7 bases between the germline ends. Germline lookup yields CDR1 SGHTA and CDR2 FQGNSA. The CDR3 totals 11 residues.

The chain couples TRBV29-1 to TRBJ2-5; TRBD2 matches 14 bases. The J segment lost 7 bases and the V segment lost 4 bases, leaving 8 bases of the junction unmatched. This CDR3 spans 15 amino acids. In germline, CDR1 is SQVTM, CDR2 ANQGSEA. The CDR3 region has the DNA TGCAGCGTTGGAGTGGGGACTAGCGGGAGAGGGACCCAGTACTTC. Its protein is CSVGVGTSGRGTQYF. The complete variable domain, with remaining parts taken from reference TRBV29-1 and TRBJ2-5, reads SAVISQKPSRDICQRGTSLTIQCQVDSQVTMMFWYRQQPGQSLTLIATANQGSEATYESGFVIDKFPISRPNLTFSTLTVSNMSPEDSSIYLCSVGVGTSGRGTQYFGPGTRLLVL.

V is TRBV5-1 and J is TRBJ2-2; the match to TRBD1 covers 8 bases. The CDR3 has 17 residues. The V and J ends lost 0 bases and 0 bases, in that order; junction bases with no gene match: 4. The germline V gene encodes CDR1 SGHRS and CDR2 YFSETQ. This CDR3 is CASSLGQGATNTGELFF. CDR3 bases: TGCGCCAGCAGCTTGGGGCAGGGGGCTACGAACACCGGGGAGCTGTTTTTT.